Below, 30 T cell receptor beta chains from the same sample are listed, as sequenced in a study of cytomegalovirus exposure and HLA in healthy donors. This table comes from immunoSEQ multiplex PCR, and its TCRdb copy is limited to in-frame clones, with some not included. Altogether 150,000 to 250,000 clones are present, 80% to 90% being singletons, with the ten largest covering around 1.2%. Sequencing was done on a sample of PBMCs. Source of these receptors: a woman in her twenties or thirties in good health and CMV-seronegative.

The chain recombines TRBV30 with TRBJ2-1, with no clear D. V shed 0 bases and J shed 10 bases, with 10 bases lying between them. The CDR3 contains 12 residues. Germline V gene sequence: CDR1 GTSNPN, CDR2 SVGIG (reference sequence). The CDR3 region has the DNA TGTGCCTGGAGTGTACGCGGCAGCGAGCAGTTCTTC. Translated: CAWSVRGSEQFF. The entire variable domain, with the rest obtained from reference TRBV30 and TRBJ2-1, is as follows: SQTIHQWPATLVQPVGSPLSLECTVEGTSNPNLYWYRQAAGRGLQLLFYSVGIGQISSEVPQNLSASRPQDRQFILSSKKLLLSDSGFYLCAWSVRGSEQFFGPGTRLTVL.

The V gene is TRBV6-5, the J gene TRBJ1-2; tentatively, D is TRBD1 (6 bases). The CDR3 runs 14 residues. Deletions cut 4 bases from V and 5 bases from J, with 14 bases between. Looked up from germline, CDR1 is MNHEY and CDR2 is SVGAGI. The CDR3 protein is CASSSSTQGYGYTF. The CDR3 region has the DNA TGTGCCAGCAGTTCGTCTACCCAGGGGTATGGCTACACCTTC.

This rearrangement joins TRBV23-1 to TRBJ2-7; 9 bases match TRBD2. TRBV23-1 is designated an ORF whose function remains uncertain. The CDR3 is 17 amino acids. J gave up 7 bases and V 0 bases, and 13 bases lay outside the gene matches. In DNA, the CDR3 is TGCGCCAGCAGTCAATCTCCAGTCTTTAGCGGGAGTCGGGAGCAGTACTTC. This translates into CASSQSPVFSGSREQYF.

The rearrangement joins TRBV4-1 to TRBJ2-2; D is uncertain. The CDR3 has 16 residues. Looked up from germline, CDR1 is MGHRA and CDR2 is YSYEKL. Between the trimmed V and J ends, which lost 1 base and 0 bases, there was a span of 9 bases. The CDR3 sequence is CASSQASLANTGELFF. DNA of the CDR3: TGCGCCAGCAGCCAAGCTTCCCTCGCGAACACCGGGGAGCTGTTTTTT.

This sequence joins TRBV5-4 and TRBJ2-1; TRBD2 is a possible D gene (6 bases). CDR1 and CDR2 from the germline V gene are SGHNT and YYREEE (reference sequence). This CDR3 has 14 residues. V was cut by 2 bases and J by 5 bases, with 11 bases left in between. CDR3 in DNA: TGTGCCAGCAGCTTAACCGGGAGAAACAATGAGCAGTTCTTC. This gives the protein CASSLTGRNNEQFF. The whole variable domain, remainder taken from reference TRBV5-4 and TRBJ2-1, is ETGVTQSPTHLIKTRGQQVTLRCSSQSGHNTVSWYQQALGQGPQFIFQYYREEENGRGNFPPRFSGLQFPNYSSELNVNALELDDSALYLCASSLTGRNNEQFFGPGTRLTVL.

The genes are TRBV10-3 and TRBJ2-3; possibly TRBD1 for D (5 bases). Germline CDR1 ENHRY, CDR2 SYGVKD. The length of the CDR3 is 15 residues. V lost 3 bases and J 0 bases, leaving 10 bases between the germline ends. CDR3 sequence (DNA): TGTGCCATCAGTGAAAGGCAGGGTAGCACAGATACGCAGTATTTT. It codes for CAISERQGSTDTQYF.

This chain links TRBV5-3 with TRBJ2-7; 8 bases match TRBD2. TRBV5-3 qualifies as an ORF whose function is uncertain. The CDR3 totals 15 residues. J lost 6 bases, V lost 4 bases, and 12 bases had no gene match. Here the CDR3 reads CARSRSSGNGSEQYF. The CDR3 bases are TGTGCCAGAAGCAGAAGTAGCGGGAACGGGTCCGAGCAGTACTTC.

V and J are TRBV30 and TRBJ2-5; TRBD2 aligns across 8 bases. The CDR3 has 14 amino acids. Trimming took 5 bases from V and 4 from J; bases not matched to a gene: 9. Germline CDR1 reads GTSNPN; CDR2 reads SVGIG (reference sequence). The CDR3 is CAWRRLAGGETQYF. CDR3 DNA sequence: TGTGCCTGGCGCCGACTTGCGGGGGGAGAGACCCAGTACTTC.

The chain couples TRBV5-1 to TRBJ2-1; D may be TRBD1 (6 bases). Trimming took 3 bases from V and 0 from J, leaving 16 bases between them. In germline, CDR1 is SGHRS, CDR2 YFSETQ. CDR3 size: 17 residues. The CDR3 region is CASSSSLQGASYNEQFF. The DNA for the CDR3 is TGCGCCAGCAGCTCTTCATTACAGGGAGCCTCCTACAATGAGCAGTTCTTC.

The chain carries TRBV5-4 and TRBJ1-2; TRBD1 matches 8 bases. The CDR3 sequence is 15 residues long. Trimming took 2 bases from V and 5 from J; bases not matched to a gene: 8. Germline CDR1 and CDR2: SGHNT and YYREEE (reference sequence). This chain's CDR3 is CASSFTGTGGYGYTF. Written as DNA, the CDR3 is TGTGCCAGCAGCTTTACCGGGACAGGTGGATATGGCTACACCTTC.

CDR3 in amino acids: CASSRYRGRPGDTQYF. The CDR3 DNA reads as TGTGCCAGCAGCCGTTACAGGGGCCGCCCGGGAGATACGCAGTATTTT. V and J are TRBV7-6 and TRBJ2-3, with 7 bases matching TRBD1. V dropped 5 bases and J dropped 5; count of bases not matched to a gene: 13. The CDR3 spans 16 residues. The germline V gene encodes CDR1 SGHVS and CDR2 FNYEAQ.

V gene TRBV13 combines with J gene TRBJ2-7; 10 positions agree with TRBD1. This CDR3 is 18 amino acids long. V shed 5 bases and J 2 bases; nucleotides not matched to a gene: 15. Germline V gene sequence: CDR1 PRHDT, CDR2 FYEKMQ (reference sequence). The CDR3: CASSPPLRDRGLTYEQYF. CDR3 nucleotides: TGTGCCAGCAGCCCCCCCCTTCGGGACAGGGGCCTAACCTACGAGCAGTACTTC. Full variable domain (missing parts from reference TRBV13 and TRBJ2-7): AAGVIQSPRHLIKEKRETATLKCYPIPRHDTVYWYQQGPGQDPQFLISFYEKMQSDKGSIPDRFSAQQFSDYHSELNMSSLELGDSALYFCASSPPLRDRGLTYEQYFGPGTRLTVT.

The chain has TRBV19 and TRBJ1-5, with TRBD1 matching 9 bases. The junction had 2 bases not matched to a gene; V was cut back by 1 base and J by 4 bases. The CDR3 has 15 residues. Germline CDR1 LNHDA, CDR2 SQIVND (reference sequence). The CDR3 region is CASSIATGGNQPQHF. The CDR3 DNA follows: TGTGCCAGTAGTATAGCGACAGGGGGGAATCAGCCCCAGCATTTT.

This sequence joins TRBV30 and TRBJ2-2, with 9 bases matching TRBD2. Trimming at V came to 4 bases and at J to 8 bases, leaving 11 bases not matched to a gene. There are 15 residues in the CDR3. Germline V CDR1 and CDR2: GTSNPN, SVGIG (reference sequence). The CDR3 nucleotides are TGTGCCTGGACGGGGACTAGCTTTGGGGCGGGGGAGCTGTTTTTT. Its protein is CAWTGTSFGAGELFF.

The table lists this clone with a few counts. This chain connects TRBV27 to TRBJ1-2; D unresolved. From germline, CDR1 is MNHEY and CDR2 SMNVEV (reference sequence). Trimming took off 6 bases at V and 11 bases at J, with 16 bases between the two ends. The CDR3 is made up of 12 amino acids. CDR3 in amino acids: CASSQGGSRYTF. The CDR3 DNA reads as TGTGCCAGCAGCCAAGGAGGGTCCCGGTACACCTTC.

This sequence joins TRBV11-2 and TRBJ2-6; 11 nucleotides align to TRBD1. Germline CDR1 SGHAT, CDR2 FQNNGV. V lost 4 bases to trimming and J lost 12 bases; unmatched junction nucleotides: 8. This CDR3 is 15 amino acids long. The CDR3 here is CASSSGTGGRFVLTF. The CDR3 DNA is TGTGCCAGCAGCTCTGGGACAGGGGGTAGGTTCGTCCTGACTTTC.

The CDR3 reads CASSRGQGAVGYTF. CDR3 DNA sequence: TGTGCCAGCAGCCGGGGACAGGGGGCCGTAGGCTACACCTTC. The chain has TRBV14 and TRBJ1-2; 12 bases align to TRBD1. This CDR3 has 14 residues. The germline V gene has CDR1 SGHDN and CDR2 FVKESK. V was clipped by 4 bases and J by 8 bases; unmatched bases: 5.

The V gene is TRBV19, the J gene TRBJ2-1; 7 positions match TRBD2. The CDR3 runs 14 residues. The J segment lost 8 bases and the V segment lost 5 bases, leaving 9 bases of the junction unmatched. Germline assignment: CDR1 LNHDA and CDR2 SQIVND (reference sequence). Written as DNA, the CDR3 is TGTGCCAGTAGTCCGAGGGGAGGGGTCGATGAGCAGTTCTTC. Its translation is CASSPRGGVDEQFF. Complete variable domain (other parts from reference TRBV19 and TRBJ2-1): DGGITQSPKYLFRKEGQNVTLSCEQNLNHDAMYWYRQDPGQGLRLIYYSQIVNDFQKGDIAEGYSVSREKKESFPLTVTSAQKNPTAFYLCASSPRGGVDEQFFGPGTRLTVL.

V is TRBV27 and J is TRBJ1-5; no definite D call. The CDR3 has 14 residues. Trimming took 2 bases from V and 4 from J, leaving 9 bases between them. Germline CDR1 and CDR2: MNHEY and SMNVEV (reference sequence). CDR3 region: CASSLIGSNQPQHF. In DNA form, the CDR3 reads TGTGCCAGCAGTTTAATCGGGTCTAATCAGCCCCAGCATTTT.

Of note for this clone: One end of the junction does not line up with germline, which may come from a read error. The V gene is TRBV28, the J gene TRBJ1-2; 7 bases match TRBD1. CDR1 and CDR2 from the germline V gene are MDHEN and SYDVKM. The CDR3 covers 16 residues. DNA of the CDR3: TGTGCCAGCAGCTTATCCCGCCGCCCCGGGACAGATGGCTACACCTTC. Its translation: CASSLSRRPGTDGYTF.

The genes are TRBV6-5 and TRBJ1-2; 7 bases agree with TRBD1. V shed 5 bases, J shed 4 bases, and the junction held 7 bases outside the gene matches. This CDR3 is 14 amino acids long. Germline V gene lookup returns CDR1 MNHEY and CDR2 SVGAGI. The CDR3 DNA is TGTGCCAGCAGTCTGGGGACAGACTTCTATGGCTACACCTTC. Its translation is CASSLGTDFYGYTF.

V usage is TRBV29-1 and J usage is TRBJ2-3; TRBD2 matches at 14 bases. The CDR3 length is 16 residues. Germline CDR1 reads SQVTM; CDR2 reads ANQGSEA. CDR3 region: CSALGLAGASTDTQYF. Written as DNA, the CDR3 is TGCAGTGCTTTGGGACTAGCGGGGGCGAGCACAGATACGCAGTATTTT.

The rearrangement uses TRBV5-4 and TRBJ1-4; TRBD1 aligns across 8 bases. V lost 6 bases and J lost 8; bases outside the gene matches: 9. CDR1 SGHNT and CDR2 YYREEE come from the germline V gene (reference sequence). The length of the CDR3 is 14 residues. The CDR3 loop is CASTTGQGGEKLFF. CDR3 DNA sequence: TGTGCCAGCACCACAGGACAGGGAGGCGAAAAACTGTTTTTT. Using reference TRBV5-4 and TRBJ1-4 for the parts outside the CDR3, the full variable domain is ETGVTQSPTHLIKTRGQQVTLRCSSQSGHNTVSWYQQALGQGPQFIFQYYREEENGRGNFPPRFSGLQFPNYSSELNVNALELDDSALYLCASTTGQGGEKLFFGSGTQLSVL.

The J gene is TRBJ1-2, the V gene TRBV29-1, with D hard to call. The CDR3 has 10 amino acids. Germline assignment: CDR1 SQVTM and CDR2 ANQGSEA. Trimming stripped 6 bases from V and 3 bases from J, with 5 bases between. The CDR3 is CSVEDYGYTF. CDR3 in DNA: TGCAGCGTCGAGGACTATGGCTACACCTTC.

V usage is TRBV5-1 and J usage is TRBJ1-4; TRBD1 matches 7 bases. This CDR3 is 14 amino acids long. CDR1 is SGHRS and CDR2 is YFSETQ in the germline V gene. V shed 7 bases, J shed 2 bases, and the junction held 5 bases outside the gene matches. CDR3 bases: TGCGCCAGCGGAAACAGGGGTACTAATGAAAAACTGTTTTTT. Translating it yields CASGNRGTNEKLFF.

This clone was counted a single time. This chain joins TRBV6-5 and TRBJ1-3; weak D call: TRBD1 (6 bases). The CDR3 is 15 amino acids. The germline gives CDR1 MNHEY, CDR2 SVGAGI. Trimming removed 7 bases at V and 2 bases at J, with 15 bases between. Here the CDR3 DNA reads TGTGCCAGCACTCAGGGGCCATCGCCTGGAAACACCATATATTTT. This sequence encodes CASTQGPSPGNTIYF.

This clone was observed a handful of times. The chain joins TRBV6-5 to TRBJ1-1, with 8 positions matching TRBD1. The germline V gene encodes CDR1 MNHEY and CDR2 SVGAGI. The V segment lost 5 bases and the J segment 0 bases; nucleotides outside the gene matches: 5. The CDR3 is 15 residues long. CDR3 in amino acids: CASSLGDRLNTEAFF. CDR3 nucleotides: TGTGCCAGCAGTCTTGGGGACAGGCTGAACACTGAAGCTTTCTTT.

In nucleotides, the CDR3 is TGTGCCAGCAGCAACGGGGGACAGTTAGACACTGAAGCTTTCTTT. This codes for CASSNGGQLDTEAFF. V and J are TRBV28 and TRBJ1-1; 7 bases are a match to TRBD1. The CDR3 is 15 residues long. With 6 bases clipped from V and 3 bases from J, the junction kept 10 bases outside the gene matches. Germline V gene data show CDR1 as MDHEN and CDR2 as SYDVKM.

The V gene is TRBV6-1, the J gene TRBJ1-1; D is possibly TRBD1 (6 bases). Looked up from germline, CDR1 is MNHNS and CDR2 is SASEGT. CDR3 length: 13 amino acids. V shed 6 bases and J shed 4 bases, with 12 bases lying between them. The CDR3 DNA is TGTGCCAGCAGGACAGGTATTCGCACTGAAGCTTTCTTT. It encodes CASRTGIRTEAFF.

This clone was observed a single time. The junction differs from germline at one of its ends, possibly a read error. The chain has TRBV9 and TRBJ1-1, with D hard to call. The CDR3 has 11 amino acids. Germline V gene data show CDR1 as SGDLS and CDR2 as YYNGEE. The chain's CDR3 is CASSVSPPSSF. Here the CDR3 DNA reads TGTGCCAGCAGCGTATCCCCTCCCAGTTCCTTT.